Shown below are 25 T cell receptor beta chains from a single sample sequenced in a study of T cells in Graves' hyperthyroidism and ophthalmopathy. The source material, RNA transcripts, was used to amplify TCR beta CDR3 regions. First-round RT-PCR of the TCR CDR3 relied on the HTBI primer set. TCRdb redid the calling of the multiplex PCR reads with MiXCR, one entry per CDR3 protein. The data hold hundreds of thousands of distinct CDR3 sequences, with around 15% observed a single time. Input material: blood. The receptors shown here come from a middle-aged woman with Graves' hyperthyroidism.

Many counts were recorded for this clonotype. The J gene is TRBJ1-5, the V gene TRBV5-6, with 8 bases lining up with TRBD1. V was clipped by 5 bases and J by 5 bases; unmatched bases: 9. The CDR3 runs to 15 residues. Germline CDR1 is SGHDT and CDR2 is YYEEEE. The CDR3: CASSVTGDGDQPQHF. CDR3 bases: TGTGCCAGCAGTGTGACAGGGGATGGGGATCAGCCCCAGCATTTT.

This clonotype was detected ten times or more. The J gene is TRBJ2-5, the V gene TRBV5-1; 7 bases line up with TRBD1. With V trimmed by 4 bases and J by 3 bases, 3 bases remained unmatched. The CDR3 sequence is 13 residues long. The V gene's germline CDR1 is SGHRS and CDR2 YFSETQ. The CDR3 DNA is TGCGCCAGCAGCGGGACAGCCGAAGAGACCCAGTACTTC. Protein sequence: CASSGTAEETQYF.

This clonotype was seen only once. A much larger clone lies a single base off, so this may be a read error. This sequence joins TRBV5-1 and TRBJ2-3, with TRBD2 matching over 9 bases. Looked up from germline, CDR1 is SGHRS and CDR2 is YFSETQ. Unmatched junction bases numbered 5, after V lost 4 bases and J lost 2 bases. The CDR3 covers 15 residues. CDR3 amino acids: CASSPLAGHTDTQYF. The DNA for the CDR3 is TGCGCCAGCAGCCCCCTAGCGGGACACACAGATACGCAGTATTTT.

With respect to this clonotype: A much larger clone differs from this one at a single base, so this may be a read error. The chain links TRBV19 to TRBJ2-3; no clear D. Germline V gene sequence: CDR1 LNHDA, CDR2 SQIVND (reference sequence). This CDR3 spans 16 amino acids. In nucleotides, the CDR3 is TGTGCCAGTAGTACCGCATCTTGGAGAGGCACAGATACGCGGTATTTT. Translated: CASSTASWRGTDTRYF.

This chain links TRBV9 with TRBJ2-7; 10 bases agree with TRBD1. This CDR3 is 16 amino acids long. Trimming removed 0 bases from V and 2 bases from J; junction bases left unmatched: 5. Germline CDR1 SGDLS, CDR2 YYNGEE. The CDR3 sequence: CASSVVGTGAPYEQYF. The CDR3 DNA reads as TGTGCCAGCAGCGTAGTCGGGACAGGGGCCCCCTACGAGCAGTACTTC. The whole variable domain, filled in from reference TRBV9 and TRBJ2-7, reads DSGVTQTPKHLITATGQRVTLRCSPRSGDLSVYWYQQSLDQGLQFLIQYYNGEERAKGNILERFSAQQFPDLHSELNLSSLELGDSALYFCASSVVGTGAPYEQYFGPGTRLTVT.

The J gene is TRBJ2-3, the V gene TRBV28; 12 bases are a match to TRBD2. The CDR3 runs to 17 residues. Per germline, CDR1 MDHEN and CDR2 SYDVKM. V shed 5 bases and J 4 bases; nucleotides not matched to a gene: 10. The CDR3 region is CASSGGLAGFGADTQYF. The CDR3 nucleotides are TGTGCCAGCAGTGGAGGACTAGCGGGATTTGGTGCAGATACGCAGTATTTT.

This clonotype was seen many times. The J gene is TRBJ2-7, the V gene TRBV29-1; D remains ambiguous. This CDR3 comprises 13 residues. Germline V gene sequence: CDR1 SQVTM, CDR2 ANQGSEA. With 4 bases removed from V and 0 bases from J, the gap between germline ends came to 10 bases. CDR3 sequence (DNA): TGCAGCGTTGTGGATCACCTCTCCTACGAGCAGTACTTC. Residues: CSVVDHLSYEQYF.

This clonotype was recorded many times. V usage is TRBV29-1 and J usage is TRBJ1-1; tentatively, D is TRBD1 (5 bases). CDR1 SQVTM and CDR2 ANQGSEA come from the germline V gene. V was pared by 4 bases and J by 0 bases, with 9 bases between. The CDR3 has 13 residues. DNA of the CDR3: TGCAGCGTTGGGACATACATGAACACTGAAGCTTTCTTT. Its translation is CSVGTYMNTEAFF. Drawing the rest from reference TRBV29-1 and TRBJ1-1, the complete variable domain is SAVISQKPSRDICQRGTSLTIQCQVDSQVTMMFWYRQQPGQSLTLIATANQGSEATYESGFVIDKFPISRPNLTFSTLTVSNMSPEDSSIYLCSVGTYMNTEAFFGQGTRLTVV.

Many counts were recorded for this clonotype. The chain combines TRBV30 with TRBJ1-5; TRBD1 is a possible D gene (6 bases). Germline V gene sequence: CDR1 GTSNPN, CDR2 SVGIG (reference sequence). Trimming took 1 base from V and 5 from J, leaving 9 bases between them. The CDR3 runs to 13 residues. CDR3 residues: CAWSEGVHQPQHF. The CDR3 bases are TGTGCCTGGAGTGAGGGGGTCCATCAGCCCCAGCATTTT.

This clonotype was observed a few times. The CDR3, as DNA: TGTGCCAGCAGCTTAAGGGCAGGGGAGGGGGCTTTCTTT. It yields the protein CASSLRAGEGAFF. V and J are TRBV7-3 and TRBJ1-1, with TRBD1 as a possible D gene (6 bases). CDR1 is SGHTA and CDR2 is FQGTGA in the germline V gene. The length of the CDR3 is 13 residues. Trimming cost V 1 base and J 11 bases, with 14 bases left between them.

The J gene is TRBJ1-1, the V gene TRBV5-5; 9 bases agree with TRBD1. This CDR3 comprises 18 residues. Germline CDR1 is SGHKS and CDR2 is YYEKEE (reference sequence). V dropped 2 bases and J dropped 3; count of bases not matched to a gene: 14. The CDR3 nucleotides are TGTGCCAGCAGCTTCCGGCCGGGACAGGGATCGCGGGACACTGAAGCTTTCTTT. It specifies CASSFRPGQGSRDTEAFF.

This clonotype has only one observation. The CDR3 protein is CASSPLGQVDYEQYF. The CDR3 DNA is TGTGCCAGCTCACCCCTGGGACAGGTGGACTACGAGCAGTACTTC. The chain recombines TRBV18 with TRBJ2-7, with TRBD1 identical over 8 bases. Trimming took 3 bases from V and 3 from J; bases not matched to a gene: 7. This CDR3 region has 15 residues. Germline CDR1 is KGHSH and CDR2 is LQKENI.

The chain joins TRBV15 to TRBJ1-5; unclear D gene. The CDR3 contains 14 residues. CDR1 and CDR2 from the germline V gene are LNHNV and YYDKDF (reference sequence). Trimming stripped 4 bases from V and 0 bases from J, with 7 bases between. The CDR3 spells CATSKVGSNQPQHF. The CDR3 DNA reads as TGTGCCACCAGCAAGGTCGGTAGCAATCAGCCCCAGCATTTT.

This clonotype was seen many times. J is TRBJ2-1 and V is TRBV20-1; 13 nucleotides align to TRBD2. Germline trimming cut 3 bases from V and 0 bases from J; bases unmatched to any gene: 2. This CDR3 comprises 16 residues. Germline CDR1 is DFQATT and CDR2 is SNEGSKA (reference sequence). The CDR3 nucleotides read TGCAGTGCTAGTCGACTAGCGGGAGGCTCCTACAATGAGCAGTTCTTC. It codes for CSASRLAGGSYNEQFF.

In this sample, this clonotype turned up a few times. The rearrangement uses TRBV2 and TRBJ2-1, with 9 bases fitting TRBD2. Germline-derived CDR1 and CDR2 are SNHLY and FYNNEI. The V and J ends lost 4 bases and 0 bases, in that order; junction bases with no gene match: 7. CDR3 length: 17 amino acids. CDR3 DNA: TGTGCCAGCAGTGTGGAGCTAGCGGGGAGCTCCTACAATGAGCAGTTCTTC. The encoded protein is CASSVELAGSSYNEQFF. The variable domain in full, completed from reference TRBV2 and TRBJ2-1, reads EPEVTQTPSHQVTQMGQEVILRCVPISNHLYFYWYRQILGQKVEFLVSFYNNEISEKSEIFDDQFSVERPDGSNFTLKIRSTKLEDSAMYFCASSVELAGSSYNEQFFGPGTRLTVL.

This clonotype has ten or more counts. CDR3 DNA: TGTGCCAGCAGCTTATTGCCGACAGGGAGACCAGAGACCCAGTACTTC. Amino acids: CASSLLPTGRPETQYF. This chain uses TRBV7-9 with TRBJ2-5; TRBD1 aligns across 7 bases. The germline V gene encodes CDR1 SEHNR and CDR2 FQNEAQ (reference sequence). V shed 2 bases, J shed 4 bases, and the junction held 10 bases outside the gene matches. The CDR3 is 16 amino acids.

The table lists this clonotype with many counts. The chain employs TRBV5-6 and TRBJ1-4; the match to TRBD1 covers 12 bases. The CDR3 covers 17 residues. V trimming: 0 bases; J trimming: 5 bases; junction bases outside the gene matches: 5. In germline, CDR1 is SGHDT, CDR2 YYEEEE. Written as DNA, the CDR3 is TGTGCCAGCAGCTTGGTGGGACAGGGGGCTGTGAATGAAAAACTGTTTTTT. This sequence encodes CASSLVGQGAVNEKLFF.

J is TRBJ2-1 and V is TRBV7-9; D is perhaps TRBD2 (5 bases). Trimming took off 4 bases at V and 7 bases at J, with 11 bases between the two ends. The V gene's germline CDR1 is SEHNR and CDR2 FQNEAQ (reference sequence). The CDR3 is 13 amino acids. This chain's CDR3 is CASSSGLKNEQFF. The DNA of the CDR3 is TGTGCCAGCAGCTCCGGACTTAAAAATGAGCAGTTCTTC.

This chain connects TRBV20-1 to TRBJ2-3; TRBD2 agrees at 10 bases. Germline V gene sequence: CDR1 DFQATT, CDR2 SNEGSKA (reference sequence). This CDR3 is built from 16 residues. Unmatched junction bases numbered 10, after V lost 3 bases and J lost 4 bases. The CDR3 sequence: CSASISGRWSADTQYF. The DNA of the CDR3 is TGCAGTGCTAGTATTAGCGGGAGGTGGTCAGCAGATACGCAGTATTTT.

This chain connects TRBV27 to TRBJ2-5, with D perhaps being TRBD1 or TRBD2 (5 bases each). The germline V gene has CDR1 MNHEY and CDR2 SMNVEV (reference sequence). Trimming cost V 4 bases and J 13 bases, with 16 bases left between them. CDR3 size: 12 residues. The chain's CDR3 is CASSYGTPPWYF. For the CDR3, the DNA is TGTGCCAGCAGTTACGGGACCCCTCCGTGGTACTTC.

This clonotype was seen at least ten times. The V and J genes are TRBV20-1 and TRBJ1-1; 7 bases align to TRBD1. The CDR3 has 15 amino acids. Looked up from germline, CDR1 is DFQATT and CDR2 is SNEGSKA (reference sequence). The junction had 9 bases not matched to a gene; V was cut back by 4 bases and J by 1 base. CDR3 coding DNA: TGCAGTGCTATTATTTTGGGACAGCCGAACACTGAAGCTTTCTTT. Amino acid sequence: CSAIILGQPNTEAFF.

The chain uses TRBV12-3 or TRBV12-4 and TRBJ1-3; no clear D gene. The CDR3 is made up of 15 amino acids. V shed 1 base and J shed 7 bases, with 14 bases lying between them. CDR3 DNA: TGTGCCAGCAGTTTAGGGCGGGTGTTCGTTAACACCATATATTTT. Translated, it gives CASSLGRVFVNTIYF.

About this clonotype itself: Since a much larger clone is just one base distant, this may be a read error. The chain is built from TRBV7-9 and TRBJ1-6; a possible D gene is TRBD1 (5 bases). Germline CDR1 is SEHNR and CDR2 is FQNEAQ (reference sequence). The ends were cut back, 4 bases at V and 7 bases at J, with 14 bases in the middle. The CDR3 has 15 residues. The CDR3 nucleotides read TGTGCCAGCAGCTCGGGGACTACTGAAAATTCACCCCTCCACTTT. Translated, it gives CASSSGTTENSPLHF.

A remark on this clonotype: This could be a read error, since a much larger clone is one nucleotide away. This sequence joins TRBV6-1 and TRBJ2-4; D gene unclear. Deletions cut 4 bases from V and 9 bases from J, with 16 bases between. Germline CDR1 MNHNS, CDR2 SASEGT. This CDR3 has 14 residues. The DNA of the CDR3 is TGTGCCAGCAGTGGAGAGCCCGACGTGGCCATTCAGTACTTC. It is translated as CASSGEPDVAIQYF.

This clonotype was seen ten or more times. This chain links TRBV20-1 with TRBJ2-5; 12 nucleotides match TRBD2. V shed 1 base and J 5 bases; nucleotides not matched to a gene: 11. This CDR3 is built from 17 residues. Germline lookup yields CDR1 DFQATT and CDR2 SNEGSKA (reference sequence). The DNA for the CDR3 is TGCAGTGCTAGAGGGGGGCTAGCGGGAGGGCCTCGGGAGACCCAGTACTTC. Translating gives CSARGGLAGGPRETQYF.